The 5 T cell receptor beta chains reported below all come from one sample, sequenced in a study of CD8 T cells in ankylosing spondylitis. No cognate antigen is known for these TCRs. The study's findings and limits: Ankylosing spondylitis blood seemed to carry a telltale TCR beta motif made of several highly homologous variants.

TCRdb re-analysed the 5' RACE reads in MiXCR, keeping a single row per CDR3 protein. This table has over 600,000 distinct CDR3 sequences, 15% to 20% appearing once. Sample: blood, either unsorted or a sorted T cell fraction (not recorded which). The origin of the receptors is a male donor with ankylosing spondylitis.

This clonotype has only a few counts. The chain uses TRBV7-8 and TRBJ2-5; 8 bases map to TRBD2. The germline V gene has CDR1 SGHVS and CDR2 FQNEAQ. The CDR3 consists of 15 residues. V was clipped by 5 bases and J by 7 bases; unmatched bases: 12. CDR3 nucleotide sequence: TGTGCCAGCAGCAAGGGACTAGATCTAGCCGGGACCCAGTACTTC. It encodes CASSKGLDLAGTQYF. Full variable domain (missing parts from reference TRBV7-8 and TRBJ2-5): GAGVSQSPRYKVAKRGQDVALRCDPISGHVSLFWYQQALGQGPEFLTYFQNEAQLDKSGLPSDRFFAERPEGSVSTLKIQRTQQEDSAVYLCASSKGLDLAGTQYFGPGTRLLVL.

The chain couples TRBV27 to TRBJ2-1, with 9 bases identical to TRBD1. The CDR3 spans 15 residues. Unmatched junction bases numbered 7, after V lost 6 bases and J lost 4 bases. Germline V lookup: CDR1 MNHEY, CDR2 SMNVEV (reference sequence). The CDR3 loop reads CASRPAGTGYNEQFF. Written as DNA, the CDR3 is TGTGCCAGCAGACCAGCCGGGACAGGGTACAATGAGCAGTTCTTC.

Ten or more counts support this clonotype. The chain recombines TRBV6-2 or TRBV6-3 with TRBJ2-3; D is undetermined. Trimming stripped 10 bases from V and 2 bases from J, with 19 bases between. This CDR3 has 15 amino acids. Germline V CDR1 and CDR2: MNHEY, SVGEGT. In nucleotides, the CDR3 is TGTGCCACCCAAGGACGGAATTCTCTCACAGATACGCAGTATTTT. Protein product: CATQGRNSLTDTQYF.

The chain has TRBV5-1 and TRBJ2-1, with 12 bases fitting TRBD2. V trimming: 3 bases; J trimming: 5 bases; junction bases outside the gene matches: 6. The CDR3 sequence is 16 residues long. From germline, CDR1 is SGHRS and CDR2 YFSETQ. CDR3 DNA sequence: TGCGCCAGCAGCTCCCGGACTAGCGGGGTCCACAATGAGCAGTTCTTC. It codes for CASSSRTSGVHNEQFF.

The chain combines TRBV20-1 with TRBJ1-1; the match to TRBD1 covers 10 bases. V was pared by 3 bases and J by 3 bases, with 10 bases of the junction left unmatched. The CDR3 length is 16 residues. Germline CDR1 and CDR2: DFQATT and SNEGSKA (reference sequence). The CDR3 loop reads CSARPDRGLGDTEAFF. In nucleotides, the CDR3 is TGCAGTGCTAGGCCAGACAGGGGGCTCGGGGACACTGAAGCTTTCTTT.